These 20 T cell receptor beta chains came from one sample sequenced in a study of cytomegalovirus exposure and HLA in healthy donors. Amplification used 60 Vbeta primers and 13 Jbeta primers. This table comes from immunoSEQ multiplex PCR, and its TCRdb copy is limited to in-frame clones, with some not included. The sample shows over 110,000 clones, roughly 74% of them seen only once. The specimen was PBMCs. Receptors were obtained from a woman younger than 30 in good health and CMV-seropositive.

This sequence joins TRBV4-1 and TRBJ2-7, with D possibly TRBD2 on 7 matching bases. The CDR3 runs 15 residues. Trimming took off 1 base at V and 3 bases at J, with 13 bases between the two ends. The germline CDR1 and CDR2 sequences are MGHRA and YSYEKL. CDR3 residues: CASSQGGGLGYEQYF. CDR3 nucleotides: TGCGCCAGCAGCCAAGGGGGGGGCCTTGGCTACGAGCAGTACTTC.

The chain carries TRBV14 and TRBJ1-6, with D possibly matching TRBD1 (5 bases). Germline CDR1 reads SGHDN; CDR2 reads FVKESK. The CDR3 is made up of 15 amino acids. Trimming stripped 4 bases from V and 10 bases from J, with 17 bases between. CDR3: CASSLMRGAGSPLHF. CDR3 coding DNA: TGTGCCAGCAGCCTCATGCGGGGCGCGGGGTCACCCCTCCACTTT.

The J gene is TRBJ1-1, the V gene TRBV27; 7 bases fit TRBD1. CDR1 and CDR2 (germline): MNHEY, SMNVEV (reference sequence). The J segment lost 4 bases and the V segment lost 6 bases, leaving 11 bases of the junction unmatched. CDR3 length: 15 amino acids. The CDR3 sequence: CASSQSNRGRTEAFF. CDR3 bases: TGTGCCAGCAGCCAGAGTAACAGGGGACGCACTGAAGCTTTCTTT.

The chain carries TRBV9 and TRBJ2-2, with 9 positions matching TRBD2. The trim removed 3 bases at V and 7 bases at J, leaving 10 bases unmatched. Germline assignment: CDR1 SGDLS and CDR2 YYNGEE. This CDR3 is built from 16 residues. CDR3 coding DNA: TGTGCCAGCAGCGCTAGCGGGGAGCTCAATTACGGGGAGCTGTTTTTT. Protein: CASSASGELNYGELFF.

The chain has TRBV19 and TRBJ1-1, with unresolved D. The ends were cut back, 3 bases at V and 6 bases at J, with 14 bases in the middle. Germline CDR1 is LNHDA and CDR2 is SQIVND (reference sequence). CDR3 length: 14 amino acids. The CDR3 DNA sequence: TGTGCCAGTAGTATGCTCGGGTTAAGCTCTGAAGCTTTCTTT. The encoded protein is CASSMLGLSSEAFF.

The table lists this clone with a count of one. V usage is TRBV5-4 and J usage is TRBJ2-7; 10 bases are shared with TRBD1. V was pared by 3 bases and J by 7 bases, with 10 bases of the junction left unmatched. Germline lookup yields CDR1 SGHNT and CDR2 YYREEE (reference sequence). This CDR3 spans 15 amino acids. The CDR3 region has the DNA TGTGCCAGCAGCTCGGAGACAGGGGGCATGAGTGAGCAGTACTTC. This sequence encodes CASSSETGGMSEQYF.

CDR3 sequence (DNA): TGTGCCAGCAGTGCCGCAGGGGTGGCTGGAAACACCATATATTTT. Translated, it gives CASSAAGVAGNTIYF. V and J are TRBV6-1 and TRBJ1-3; tentatively, D is TRBD1 (6 bases). Per the germline V gene, CDR1 is MNHNS and CDR2 is SASEGT. The CDR3 extends over 15 amino acids. V lost 4 bases and J 2 bases, leaving 12 bases between the germline ends.

This clone was detected once. V usage is TRBV5-1 and J usage is TRBJ1-1, with TRBD1 as a possible D gene (6 bases). The ends were cut back, 0 bases at V and 4 bases at J, with 10 bases in the middle. From germline, CDR1 is SGHRS and CDR2 YFSETQ. The CDR3 length is 14 residues. CDR3 protein: CASSLEGGATEAFF. CDR3 DNA sequence: TGCGCCAGCAGCTTGGAGGGGGGGGCCACTGAAGCTTTCTTT.

The V and J genes are TRBV4-1 and TRBJ2-3, with D uncertain. Germline V CDR1 and CDR2: MGHRA, YSYEKL. This CDR3 has 16 residues. V was pared by 4 bases and J by 0 bases, with 14 bases between. The CDR3 DNA reads TGCGCCAGCAGCCCCTCCCGCGGTTCTAGCACAGATACGCAGTATTTT. It specifies CASSPSRGSSTDTQYF.

This chain joins TRBV21-1 and TRBJ2-7; the table's D call of TRBD1 was not tested on the DNA. TRBV21-1 is flagged as a pseudogene. The CDR3 extends over 16 amino acids. CDR3 sequence: CASSTPTGGARNEQYF. The CDR3 DNA sequence: TGTGCCAGCAGCACACCGACAGGGGGCGCAAGAAACGAGCAGTACTTC.

This chain joins TRBV27 and TRBJ1-3, with TRBD1 as a possible D gene (6 bases). Between the trimmed V and J ends, which lost 5 bases and 0 bases, there was a span of 14 bases. The germline V gene has CDR1 MNHEY and CDR2 SMNVEV (reference sequence). This CDR3 is built from 16 residues. CDR3 sequence reads: CASSPNTGLSGNTIYF. The CDR3 DNA sequence: TGTGCCAGCAGTCCGAATACAGGGCTCTCTGGAAACACCATATATTTT.

This clone was counted a single time. The J gene is TRBJ1-5, the V gene TRBV19, with TRBD1 matching over 7 bases. This CDR3 is built from 13 residues. The germline gives CDR1 LNHDA, CDR2 SQIVND (reference sequence). The ends lost 6 bases at V and 6 bases at J; junction bases unmatched: 5. The CDR3 coding sequence is TGTGCCAGTAGACAAACAGGGGTTCAGCCCCAGCATTTT. Translating it yields CASRQTGVQPQHF.

The chain is built from TRBV6-5 and TRBJ2-7; TRBD1 matches 7 bases. The trim removed 5 bases at V and 5 bases at J, leaving 12 bases unmatched. Germline V gene data show CDR1 as MNHEY and CDR2 as SVGAGI. The CDR3 contains 15 residues. The CDR3 loop is CASSQGDRAAHEQYF. The DNA for the CDR3 is TGTGCCAGCAGTCAGGGAGACAGGGCAGCCCACGAGCAGTACTTC.

The chain combines TRBV19 with TRBJ1-3; D may be TRBD1 (6 bases). V was clipped by 7 bases and J by 0 bases, with 10 bases between them. Looked up from germline, CDR1 is LNHDA and CDR2 is SQIVND (reference sequence). The CDR3 is 14 residues long. This chain's CDR3 is CASTQGFSGNTIYF. The CDR3 DNA follows: TGTGCCAGTACCCAGGGGTTCTCTGGAAACACCATATATTTT.

This clone was observed a single time. The chain joins TRBV4-1 to TRBJ2-7, with TRBD2 matching 12 bases. The CDR3 loop spans 16 amino acids. V shed 0 bases and J 6 bases; nucleotides not matched to a gene: 6. CDR1 and CDR2 from the germline V gene are MGHRA and YSYEKL. The CDR3 sequence is CASSQDITSGGTEQYF. CDR3 coding DNA: TGCGCCAGCAGCCAAGATATAACTAGCGGGGGGACCGAGCAGTACTTC.

The gene calls are TRBV21-1 and TRBJ2-2; the D call of TRBD2 is as the table states it, not checked on the DNA. TRBV21-1 is noted as a pseudogene. The CDR3 spans 11 residues. CDR3 bases: TGTGCCAGCAGCACCGGGGGGGAGCTGTTTTTT. Translation gives CASSTGGELFF.

The rearrangement uses TRBV5-5 and TRBJ1-3; possible D gene TRBD1, 5 bases. Germline assignment: CDR1 SGHKS and CDR2 YYEKEE (reference sequence). The CDR3 consists of 15 residues. Trimming shortened V by 0 bases and J by 0 bases, and 7 bases separated the two germline ends. DNA for the CDR3: TGTGCCAGCAGCTTGGGGGGGGGCTCTGGAAACACCATATATTTT. Its translation: CASSLGGGSGNTIYF.

The chain employs TRBV9 and TRBJ2-3; 15 positions match TRBD2. The CDR3 is 19 amino acids. Germline CDR1 reads SGDLS; CDR2 reads YYNGEE. Trimming at V came to 0 bases and at J to 3 bases, leaving 8 bases not matched to a gene. CDR3: CASSVAPAGLAGGTDTQYF. The CDR3 bases are TGTGCCAGCAGCGTAGCTCCGGCGGGACTAGCGGGGGGAACAGATACGCAGTATTTT.

This chain links TRBV11-2 with TRBJ2-7; 11 nucleotides agree with TRBD2. V was pared by 1 base and J by 1 base, with 3 bases of the junction left unmatched. This CDR3 region has 16 residues. Germline CDR1 is SGHAT and CDR2 is FQNNGV. The DNA for the CDR3 is TGTGCCAGCAGCTTAGGATTAGCGGGGGGGTCCTACGAGCAGTACTTC. It codes for CASSLGLAGGSYEQYF. Looking up the rest from reference TRBV11-2 and TRBJ2-7 gives the full variable domain: EAGVAQSPRYKIIEKRQSVAFWCNPISGHATLYWYQQILGQGPKLLIQFQNNGVVDDSQLPKDRFSAERLKGVDSTLKIQPAKLEDSAVYLCASSLGLAGGSYEQYFGPGTRLTVT.

This clone has at least ten counts. The CDR3 sequence: CASSLTDRGTEAFF. CDR3 bases: TGTGCCAGCAGCTTGACCGACAGGGGGACTGAAGCTTTCTTT. The chain is built from TRBV5-6 and TRBJ1-1; 9 bases fit TRBD1. In germline, CDR1 is SGHDT, CDR2 YYEEEE. The CDR3 is 14 amino acids. The junction had 3 bases not matched to a gene; V was cut back by 1 base and J by 5 bases.